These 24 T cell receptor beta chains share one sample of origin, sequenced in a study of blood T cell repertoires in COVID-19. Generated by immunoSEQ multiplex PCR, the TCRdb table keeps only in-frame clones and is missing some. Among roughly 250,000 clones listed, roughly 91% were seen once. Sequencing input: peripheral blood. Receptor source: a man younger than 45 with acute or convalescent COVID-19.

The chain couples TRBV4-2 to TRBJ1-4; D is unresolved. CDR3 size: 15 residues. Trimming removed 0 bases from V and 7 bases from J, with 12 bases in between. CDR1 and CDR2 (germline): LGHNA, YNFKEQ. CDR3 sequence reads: CASSQERGSSEKLFF. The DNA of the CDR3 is TGTGCCAGCAGCCAAGAGCGAGGTAGTAGTGAAAAACTGTTTTTT.

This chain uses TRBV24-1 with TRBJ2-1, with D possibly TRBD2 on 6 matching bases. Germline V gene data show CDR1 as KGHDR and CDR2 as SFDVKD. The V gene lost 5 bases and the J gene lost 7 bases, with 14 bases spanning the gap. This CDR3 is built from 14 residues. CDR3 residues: CATSGPSGVNEQFF. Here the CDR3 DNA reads TGTGCCACCAGTGGGCCGTCGGGGGTTAATGAGCAGTTCTTC.

The CDR3 DNA reads as TGTGCCAGCAGGCTAGCGGGGACCCAAGAGACCCAGTACTTC. It specifies CASRLAGTQETQYF. This rearrangement joins TRBV28 to TRBJ2-5, with 9 bases aligning to TRBD2. V lost 6 bases to trimming and J lost 1 base; unmatched junction nucleotides: 3. The CDR3 is 14 residues long. Germline CDR1 and CDR2: MDHEN and SYDVKM.

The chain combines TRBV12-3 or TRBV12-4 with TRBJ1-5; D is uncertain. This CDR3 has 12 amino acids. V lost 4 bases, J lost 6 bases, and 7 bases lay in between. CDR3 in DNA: TGTGCCAGCAGTTATGGCTCTCAGCCCCAGCATTTT. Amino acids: CASSYGSQPQHF.

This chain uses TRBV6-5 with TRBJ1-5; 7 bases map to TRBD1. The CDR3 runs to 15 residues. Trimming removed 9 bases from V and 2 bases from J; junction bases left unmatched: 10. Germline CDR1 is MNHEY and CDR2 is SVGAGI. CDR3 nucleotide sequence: TGTGCCAGTCACCTCCGAACAGGGGGCAATCAGCCCCAGCATTTT. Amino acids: CASHLRTGGNQPQHF.

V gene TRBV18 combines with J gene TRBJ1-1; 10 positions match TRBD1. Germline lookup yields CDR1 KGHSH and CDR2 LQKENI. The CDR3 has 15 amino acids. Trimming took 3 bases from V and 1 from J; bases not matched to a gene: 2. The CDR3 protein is CASSPGQGKNTEAFF. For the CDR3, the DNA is TGTGCCAGCTCACCGGGACAGGGGAAGAACACTGAAGCTTTCTTT.

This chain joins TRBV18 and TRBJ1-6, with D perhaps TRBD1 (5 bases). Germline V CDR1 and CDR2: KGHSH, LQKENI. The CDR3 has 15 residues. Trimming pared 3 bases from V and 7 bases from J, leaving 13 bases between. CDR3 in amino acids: CASSPQSQGNSPLHF. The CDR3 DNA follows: TGTGCCAGCTCACCTCAGAGCCAGGGAAATTCACCCCTCCACTTT.

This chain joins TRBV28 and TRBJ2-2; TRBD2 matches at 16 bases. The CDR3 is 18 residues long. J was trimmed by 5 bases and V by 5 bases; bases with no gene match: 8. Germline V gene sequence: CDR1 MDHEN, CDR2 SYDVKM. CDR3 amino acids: CASSRPGGLAGGTGELFF. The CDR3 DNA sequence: TGTGCCAGCAGTAGACCCGGGGGACTAGCGGGAGGGACCGGGGAGCTGTTTTTT.

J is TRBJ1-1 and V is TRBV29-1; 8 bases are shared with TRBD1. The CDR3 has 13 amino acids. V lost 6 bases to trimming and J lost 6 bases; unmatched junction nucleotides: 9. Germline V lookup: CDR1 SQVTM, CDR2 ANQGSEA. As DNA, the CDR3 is TGCAGCGTGGCTGGACAGGGTGGGCCTGAAGCTTTCTTT. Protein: CSVAGQGGPEAFF. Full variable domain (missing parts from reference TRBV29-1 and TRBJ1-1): SAVISQKPSRDICQRGTSLTIQCQVDSQVTMMFWYRQQPGQSLTLIATANQGSEATYESGFVIDKFPISRPNLTFSTLTVSNMSPEDSSIYLCSVAGQGGPEAFFGQGTRLTVV.

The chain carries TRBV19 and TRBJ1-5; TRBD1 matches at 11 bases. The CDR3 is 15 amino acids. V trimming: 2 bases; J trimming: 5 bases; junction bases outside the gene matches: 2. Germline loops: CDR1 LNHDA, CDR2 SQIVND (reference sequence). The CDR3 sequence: CASSIRTGGHQPQHF. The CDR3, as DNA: TGTGCCAGTAGTATACGGACAGGGGGCCATCAGCCCCAGCATTTT.

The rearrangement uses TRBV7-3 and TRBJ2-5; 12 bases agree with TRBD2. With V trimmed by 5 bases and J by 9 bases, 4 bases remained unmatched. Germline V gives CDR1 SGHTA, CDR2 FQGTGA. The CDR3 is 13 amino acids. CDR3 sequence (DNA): TGTGCCAGCAGCCTCCTAGCGGGGGGGCCCCAGTACTTC. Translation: CASSLLAGGPQYF.

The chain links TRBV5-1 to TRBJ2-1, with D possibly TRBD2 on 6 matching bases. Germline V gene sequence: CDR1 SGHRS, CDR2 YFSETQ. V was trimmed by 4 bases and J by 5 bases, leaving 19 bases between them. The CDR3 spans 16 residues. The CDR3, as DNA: TGCGCCAGCAGCCGTTGGGGGGTGACGAGGAACAATGAGCAGTTCTTC. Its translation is CASSRWGVTRNNEQFF.

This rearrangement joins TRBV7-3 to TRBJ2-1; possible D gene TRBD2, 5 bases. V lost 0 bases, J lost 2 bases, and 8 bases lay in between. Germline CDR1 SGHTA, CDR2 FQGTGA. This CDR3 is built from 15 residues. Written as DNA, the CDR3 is TGTGCCAGCAGCTTAACCGGGATCCCCTACAATGAGCAGTTCTTC. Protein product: CASSLTGIPYNEQFF.

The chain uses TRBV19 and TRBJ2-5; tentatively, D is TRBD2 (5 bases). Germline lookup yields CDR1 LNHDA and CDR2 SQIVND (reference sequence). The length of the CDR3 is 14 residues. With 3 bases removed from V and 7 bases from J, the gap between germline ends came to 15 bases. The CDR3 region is CASSILFGDGTQYF. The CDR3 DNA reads TGTGCCAGTAGTATCTTGTTCGGGGATGGGACCCAGTACTTC.

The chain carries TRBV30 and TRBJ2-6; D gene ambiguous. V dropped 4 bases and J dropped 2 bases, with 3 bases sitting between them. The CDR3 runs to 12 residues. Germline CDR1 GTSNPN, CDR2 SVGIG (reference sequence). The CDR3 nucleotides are TGTGCCTGGACTCCTGGGGCCAACGTCCTGACTTTC. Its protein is CAWTPGANVLTF. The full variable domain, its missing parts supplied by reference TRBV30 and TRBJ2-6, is SQTIHQWPATLVQPVGSPLSLECTVEGTSNPNLYWYRQAAGRGLQLLFYSVGIGQISSEVPQNLSASRPQDRQFILSSKKLLLSDSGFYLCAWTPGANVLTFGAGSRLTVL.

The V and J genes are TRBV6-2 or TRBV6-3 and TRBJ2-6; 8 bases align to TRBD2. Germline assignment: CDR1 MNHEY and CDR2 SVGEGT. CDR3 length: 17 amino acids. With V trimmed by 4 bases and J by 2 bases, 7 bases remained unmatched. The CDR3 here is CASSSAGLVAGANVLTF. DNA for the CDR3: TGTGCCAGCAGTTCCGCGGGACTAGTGGCTGGGGCCAACGTCCTGACTTTC.

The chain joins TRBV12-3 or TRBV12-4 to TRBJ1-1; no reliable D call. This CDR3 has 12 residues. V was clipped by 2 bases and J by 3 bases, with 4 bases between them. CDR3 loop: CASSLSYTEAFF. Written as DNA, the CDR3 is TGTGCCAGCAGTTTAAGCTACACTGAAGCTTTCTTT.

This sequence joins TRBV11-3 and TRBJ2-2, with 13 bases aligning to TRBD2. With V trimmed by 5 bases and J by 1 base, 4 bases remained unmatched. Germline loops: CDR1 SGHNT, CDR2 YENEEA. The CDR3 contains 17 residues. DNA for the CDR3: TGTGCCAGCAGCACAGGACTAGCGGGGGTGAACACCGGGGAGCTGTTTTTT. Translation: CASSTGLAGVNTGELFF. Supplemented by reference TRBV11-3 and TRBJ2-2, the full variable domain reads EAGVVQSPRYKIIEKKQPVAFWCNPISGHNTLYWYLQNLGQGPELLIRYENEEAVDDSQLPKDRFSAERLKGVDSTLKIQPAELGDSAVYLCASSTGLAGVNTGELFFGEGSRLTVL.

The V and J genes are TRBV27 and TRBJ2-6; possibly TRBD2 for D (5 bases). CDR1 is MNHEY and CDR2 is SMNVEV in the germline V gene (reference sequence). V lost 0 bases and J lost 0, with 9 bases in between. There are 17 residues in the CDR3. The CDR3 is CASSLSRDYSGANVLTF. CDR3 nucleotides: TGTGCCAGCAGTTTATCCCGGGATTACTCTGGGGCCAACGTCCTGACTTTC.

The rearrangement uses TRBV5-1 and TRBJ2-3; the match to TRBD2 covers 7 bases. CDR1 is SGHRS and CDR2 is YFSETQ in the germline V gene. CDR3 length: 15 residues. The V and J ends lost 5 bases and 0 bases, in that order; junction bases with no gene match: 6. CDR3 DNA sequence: TGCGCCAGCAGATTAAGCGGGGCGAGCACAGATACGCAGTATTTT. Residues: CASRLSGASTDTQYF.

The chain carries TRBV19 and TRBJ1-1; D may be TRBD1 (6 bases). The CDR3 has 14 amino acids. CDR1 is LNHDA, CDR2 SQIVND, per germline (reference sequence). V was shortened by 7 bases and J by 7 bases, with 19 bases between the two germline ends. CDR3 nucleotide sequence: TGTGCCAGTATTGACGGACAGCCGCCCTATGAAGCTTTCTTT. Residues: CASIDGQPPYEAFF.

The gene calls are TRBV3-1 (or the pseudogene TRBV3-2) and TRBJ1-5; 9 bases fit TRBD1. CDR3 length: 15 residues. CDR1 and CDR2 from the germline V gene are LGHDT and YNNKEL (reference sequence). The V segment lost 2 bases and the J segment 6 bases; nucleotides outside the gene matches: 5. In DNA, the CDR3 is TGTGCCAGCAGCCAATACCGACAGGGGGGTCAGCCCCAGCATTTT. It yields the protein CASSQYRQGGQPQHF.

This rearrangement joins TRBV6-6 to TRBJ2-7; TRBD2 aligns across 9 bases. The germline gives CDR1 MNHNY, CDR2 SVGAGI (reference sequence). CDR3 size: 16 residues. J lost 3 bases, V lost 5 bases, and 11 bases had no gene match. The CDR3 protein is CASSRPGTSLNYEQYF. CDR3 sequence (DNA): TGTGCCAGCAGTCGACCCGGGACTAGCCTTAACTACGAGCAGTACTTC.

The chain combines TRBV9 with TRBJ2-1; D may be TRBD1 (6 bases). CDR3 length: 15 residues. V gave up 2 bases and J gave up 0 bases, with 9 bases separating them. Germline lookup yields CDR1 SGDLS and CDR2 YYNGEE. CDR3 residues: CASSVVGASYNEQFF. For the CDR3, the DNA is TGTGCCAGCAGCGTGGTGGGGGCCTCCTACAATGAGCAGTTCTTC.